The 28 T cell receptor beta chains below were found in one sample sequenced in a study of T-cell reconstitution after alpha-beta-depleted transplantation in children. As it was prepared, the TCRbeta library received unique molecular identifiers. TCRdb independently ran MiXCR on the PCR reads; one entry per CDR3 protein. The sample lists some 200,000 distinct CDR3 sequences; approximately 10% were seen once. The input for sequencing was PBMCs from the stem cell graft donor, taken from the stem cell graft. These TCRs come from a human donor who donated a stem cell graft to a child with acute lymphoblastic leukemia.

This clonotype was counted many times. The chain's CDR3 is CASSFGMGANYGYTF. For the CDR3, the DNA is TGCGCCAGCAGCTTCGGTATGGGAGCCAACTATGGCTACACCTTC. This chain links TRBV5-1 with TRBJ1-2; D is undetermined. The germline CDR1 and CDR2 sequences are SGHRS and YFSETQ. V shed 2 bases and J shed 2 bases, with 13 bases lying between them. The CDR3 extends over 15 amino acids.

This clonotype was observed at least ten times. V gene TRBV5-1 combines with J gene TRBJ1-2; TRBD1 matches at 10 bases. CDR1 and CDR2 from the germline V gene are SGHRS and YFSETQ. CDR3 size: 13 residues. Trimming at V came to 5 bases and at J to 6 bases, leaving 4 bases not matched to a gene. CDR3 in amino acids: CASRGTGADGYTF. The CDR3 DNA sequence: TGCGCCAGCAGAGGGACAGGGGCGGATGGCTACACCTTC. Filled out from reference TRBV5-1 and TRBJ1-2, the complete variable domain reads KAGVTQTPRYLIKTRGQQVTLSCSPISGHRSVSWYQQTPGQGLQFLFEYFSETQRNKGNFPGRFSGRQFSNSRSEMNVSTLELGDSALYLCASRGTGADGYTFGSGTRLTVV.

This clonotype has only a few counts. J is TRBJ2-3 and V is TRBV20-1, with 7 positions matching TRBD1. The CDR3 has 13 amino acids. Germline V CDR1 and CDR2: DFQATT, SNEGSKA (reference sequence). The junction had 6 bases not matched to a gene; V was cut back by 5 bases and J by 4 bases. Written as DNA, the CDR3 is TGCAGTGCTTCCCGACAGGGCGCAGATACGCAGTATTTT. Its protein product is CSASRQGADTQYF.

This clonotype was recorded a few times. This chain uses TRBV7-2 with TRBJ1-2, with 7 bases matching TRBD1. The CDR3 totals 15 residues. Looked up from germline, CDR1 is SGHTA and CDR2 is FQGNSA. Trimming cost V 5 bases and J 7 bases; bases outside gene matches: 13. CDR3 bases: TGTGCCAGCAGCAATTTTAGAGAGGGGGCCGGTGGCTACACCTTC. Its protein is CASSNFREGAGGYTF. The whole variable domain, remainder taken from reference TRBV7-2 and TRBJ1-2, is GAGVSQSPSNKVTEKGKDVELRCDPISGHTALYWYRQSLGQGLEFLIYFQGNSAPDKSGLPSDRFSAERTGGSVSTLTIQRTQQEDSAVYLCASSNFREGAGGYTFGSGTRLTVV.

This clonotype was observed many times. J is TRBJ2-3 and V is TRBV20-1; perhaps TRBD2 as D (6 bases). In germline, CDR1 is DFQATT, CDR2 SNEGSKA (reference sequence). The CDR3 consists of 14 residues. Trimming left V 5 bases short and J 1 base short, with 13 bases between. The CDR3 DNA sequence: TGCAGTGCTCCTTGGTCGGGGGGCACAGATACGCAGTATTTT. This translates into CSAPWSGGTDTQYF.

This clonotype was seen only a few times. The rearrangement joins TRBV6-4 to TRBJ2-3; 10 bases fit TRBD2. CDR3 length: 15 residues. Germline V gene lookup returns CDR1 MRHNA and CDR2 SNTAGT. The J segment lost 1 base and the V segment lost 4 bases, leaving 2 bases of the junction unmatched. CDR3 sequence (DNA): TGTGCCAGCAGTGTCGGACTAGCGGGCACAGATACGCAGTATTTT. Translated, it gives CASSVGLAGTDTQYF.

This clonotype was recorded many times. This chain connects TRBV11-2 to TRBJ1-1, with no clear D. Germline V lookup: CDR1 SGHAT, CDR2 FQNNGV. This CDR3 has 12 residues. V dropped 0 bases and J dropped 3 bases, with 2 bases sitting between them. CDR3 coding DNA: TGTGCCAGCAGCTTAGAATACACTGAAGCTTTCTTT. The encoded protein is CASSLEYTEAFF.

The chain uses TRBV7-2 and TRBJ2-1, with D possibly being TRBD1 (6 bases). This CDR3 region has 16 residues. V was shortened by 5 bases and J by 1 base, with 15 bases between the two germline ends. From germline, CDR1 is SGHTA and CDR2 FQGNSA. CDR3 amino acids: CASSPDRRTSYNEQFF. DNA of the CDR3: TGTGCCAGCAGCCCTGACAGGAGGACGTCCTACAATGAGCAGTTCTTC.

V usage is TRBV7-8 and J usage is TRBJ2-5; TRBD1 matches at 12 bases. Germline-derived CDR1 and CDR2 are SGHVS and FQNEAQ. The CDR3 consists of 19 residues. The trim removed 6 bases at V and 4 bases at J, leaving 18 bases unmatched. The CDR3, as DNA: TGTGCCAGCAGTTCATCGAGGGGACAGGGGGCTATGAAGGCAGAGACCCAGTACTTC. Its protein product is CASSSSRGQGAMKAETQYF.

The chain combines TRBV5-1 with TRBJ1-4; D remains unclear. CDR3 length: 14 residues. Trimming took 0 bases from V and 7 from J, leaving 10 bases between them. CDR1 is SGHRS, CDR2 YFSETQ, per germline. The CDR3 DNA sequence: TGCGCCAGCAGCTTGGACAATAGGAGTGAAAAACTGTTTTTT. Protein sequence: CASSLDNRSEKLFF.

This clonotype came up many times. The chain recombines TRBV30 with TRBJ1-1; D is possibly TRBD1 (6 bases). The CDR3 loop spans 13 amino acids. Looked up from germline, CDR1 is GTSNPN and CDR2 is SVGIG (reference sequence). V lost 4 bases and J lost 6, with 15 bases in between. The CDR3 loop reads CAWTRGGVAEAFF. In DNA form, the CDR3 reads TGTGCCTGGACGAGGGGGGGTGTCGCTGAAGCTTTCTTT.

This clonotype was seen a few times. This sequence joins TRBV9 and TRBJ2-1, with TRBD2 matching 10 bases. V gave up 4 bases and J gave up 6 bases; unmatched junction bases: 7. Germline-derived CDR1 and CDR2 are SGDLS and YYNGEE. The CDR3 covers 15 residues. For the CDR3, the DNA is TGTGCCAGCAGCATTCTAGCGGGGGCCCCCAATGAGCAGTTCTTC. This gives the protein CASSILAGAPNEQFF.

Note on this clonotype: A read error may explain this, as a much larger clone is one base away. The chain joins TRBV3-1 to TRBJ2-7, with 7 bases lining up with TRBD2. The CDR3 spans 13 residues. CDR1 and CDR2 from the germline V gene are LGHDT and YNNKEL (reference sequence). As DNA, the CDR3 is TGTGCCAGCAGCCAGCGGTGGGACTACGAGCATTACTTC. Its protein product is CASSQRWDYEHYF.

This clonotype has ten or more counts. The genes are TRBV10-1 and TRBJ1-2; D is ambiguous. CDR1 is WNHNN, CDR2 SYGVQD, per germline (reference sequence). The CDR3 is made up of 14 amino acids. The V end was cut by 9 bases, the J end by 0 bases, with 14 bases between. CDR3 in amino acids: CARPGGNPNYGYTF. The CDR3 coding sequence is TGCGCCAGACCCGGCGGCAATCCTAACTATGGCTACACCTTC.

The chain is built from TRBV6-5 and TRBJ1-5; D gene unclear. The CDR3 contains 15 residues. CDR1 and CDR2 from the germline V gene are MNHEY and SVGAGI. Trimming removed 5 bases at V and 6 bases at J, with 17 bases between. This CDR3 reads CASSPRLGSGQPQHF. The CDR3 nucleotides are TGTGCCAGCAGTCCGCGGTTGGGGTCTGGTCAGCCCCAGCATTTT.

This chain uses TRBV30 with TRBJ1-2; D ambiguous. The CDR3 covers 13 residues. Trimming took 3 bases from V and 8 from J, leaving 16 bases between them. CDR1 is GTSNPN, CDR2 SVGIG, per germline (reference sequence). This CDR3 is CAWREFRPGGYTF. The CDR3 DNA follows: TGTGCCTGGAGAGAGTTTCGACCGGGAGGCTACACCTTC.

Only a few counts were recorded for this clonotype. The chain has TRBV27 and TRBJ2-7; TRBD1 is a possible D gene (6 bases). The germline CDR1 and CDR2 sequences are MNHEY and SMNVEV (reference sequence). V lost 6 bases and J 2 bases, leaving 20 bases between the germline ends. This CDR3 has 16 amino acids. The DNA of the CDR3 is TGTGCCAGCAGCTCTTATGTGGGGGCACGGACCTACGAGCAGTACTTC. This codes for CASSSYVGARTYEQYF.

The sample holds a few counts of this clonotype. V gene TRBV9 combines with J gene TRBJ1-2; TRBD1 aligns across 7 bases. The CDR3 length is 16 residues. CDR1 and CDR2 from the germline V gene are SGDLS and YYNGEE. Trimming took 0 bases from V and 4 from J; bases not matched to a gene: 9. The CDR3 reads CASSVGTGEVSYGYTF. CDR3 in DNA: TGTGCCAGCAGCGTAGGCACAGGGGAGGTTAGCTATGGCTACACCTTC.

This clonotype was counted a few times. The rearrangement links TRBV7-9 to TRBJ2-4; unclear D gene. The V end was cut by 3 bases, the J end by 0 bases, with 9 bases between. Germline assignment: CDR1 SEHNR and CDR2 FQNEAQ (reference sequence). This CDR3 spans 15 amino acids. The CDR3 nucleotides read TGTGCCAGCAGCTTGACTCTGGTAGCCAAAAACATTCAGTACTTC. Amino acids: CASSLTLVAKNIQYF.

The CDR3 region has the DNA TGTGCCTGGAGTCGTAATGTGGACACTGAAGCTTTCTTT. Translation: CAWSRNVDTEAFF. V is TRBV30 and J is TRBJ1-1; D not resolved. V lost 2 bases to trimming and J lost 3 bases, with 10 bases between them. The CDR3 loop spans 13 amino acids. From germline, CDR1 is GTSNPN and CDR2 SVGIG (reference sequence).

This clonotype was seen at least ten times. This chain links TRBV2 with TRBJ2-1; D tentatively reads TRBD1 or TRBD2 (5 bases each). From germline, CDR1 is SNHLY and CDR2 FYNNEI. Trimming cost V 7 bases and J 5 bases, with 9 bases left between them. CDR3 length equals 12 residues. DNA of the CDR3: TGTGCCAGCAAAGGGGACCACAATGAGCAGTTCTTC. As protein: CASKGDHNEQFF.

This clonotype was observed a few times. This chain links TRBV2 with TRBJ2-1; no clear D. This CDR3 is 15 amino acids long. CDR1 is SNHLY and CDR2 is FYNNEI in the germline V gene. Trimming shortened V by 7 bases and J by 7 bases, and 20 bases separated the two germline ends. In DNA form, the CDR3 reads TGTGCCAGCACTCTCTTAATCAGGTCAATGAATGAGCAGTTCTTC. Protein product: CASTLLIRSMNEQFF.

The chain has TRBV5-5 and TRBJ2-7; D not certain. Trimming removed 4 bases at V and 0 bases at J, with 20 bases between. This CDR3 comprises 17 residues. Germline V gene sequence: CDR1 SGHKS, CDR2 YYEKEE (reference sequence). CDR3 protein: CASSPNPGDSGSYEQYF. The CDR3 nucleotides read TGTGCCAGCAGCCCAAACCCAGGCGACTCCGGCTCCTACGAGCAGTACTTC.

This clonotype appeared many times. V is TRBV24-1 and J is TRBJ2-5; D might be TRBD1 or TRBD2, each matching 6 bases. This CDR3 is built from 14 residues. The V and J ends lost 5 bases and 6 bases respectively, with 15 bases between them. CDR1 and CDR2 from the germline V gene are KGHDR and SFDVKD. The CDR3 bases are TGTGCCACCAGTGTGTCCGGGGGCCGAAAGACCCAGTACTTC. It translates to CATSVSGGRKTQYF.

This clonotype was recorded at least ten times. The CDR3 nucleotides read TGCAGCGTAGGGACAGGGCCTAATCAGCCCCAGCATTTT. This encodes CSVGTGPNQPQHF. This chain connects TRBV29-1 to TRBJ1-5, with 9 bases matching TRBD1. The V and J ends lost 6 bases and 4 bases, in that order; junction bases with no gene match: 4. The V gene's germline CDR1 is SQVTM and CDR2 ANQGSEA. This CDR3 region has 13 residues.

This clonotype was counted only a few times. The CDR3 spells CASSMTGVLNTEAFF. The CDR3 DNA sequence: TGTGCCAGCAGCATGACAGGGGTTCTGAACACTGAAGCTTTCTTT. V usage is TRBV12-3 or TRBV12-4 and J usage is TRBJ1-1; TRBD1 matches 8 bases. Trimming took 6 bases from V and 0 from J; bases not matched to a gene: 6. This CDR3 is 15 amino acids long.

The chain uses TRBV4-2 and TRBJ1-1; 7 bases fit TRBD1. Trimming took 4 bases from V and 11 from J; bases not matched to a gene: 7. The CDR3 runs 12 residues. The germline V gene encodes CDR1 LGHNA and CDR2 YNFKEQ. The DNA of the CDR3 is TGTGCCAGCAGCCCGCGGACAGGAGAGGCTTTCTTT. Protein: CASSPRTGEAFF.

Remarks on this clonotype: A read error may be the cause here, since a much bigger clone is one base away. This chain links TRBV12-3 or TRBV12-4 with TRBJ2-7; 7 nucleotides agree with TRBD1. The CDR3 has 12 residues. The J segment lost 3 bases and the V segment lost 5 bases, leaving 1 base of the junction unmatched. The chain's CDR3 is CASSDRDYEQYF. CDR3 DNA: TGTGCCAGCAGTGACAGGGACTACGAGCAGTACTTC.